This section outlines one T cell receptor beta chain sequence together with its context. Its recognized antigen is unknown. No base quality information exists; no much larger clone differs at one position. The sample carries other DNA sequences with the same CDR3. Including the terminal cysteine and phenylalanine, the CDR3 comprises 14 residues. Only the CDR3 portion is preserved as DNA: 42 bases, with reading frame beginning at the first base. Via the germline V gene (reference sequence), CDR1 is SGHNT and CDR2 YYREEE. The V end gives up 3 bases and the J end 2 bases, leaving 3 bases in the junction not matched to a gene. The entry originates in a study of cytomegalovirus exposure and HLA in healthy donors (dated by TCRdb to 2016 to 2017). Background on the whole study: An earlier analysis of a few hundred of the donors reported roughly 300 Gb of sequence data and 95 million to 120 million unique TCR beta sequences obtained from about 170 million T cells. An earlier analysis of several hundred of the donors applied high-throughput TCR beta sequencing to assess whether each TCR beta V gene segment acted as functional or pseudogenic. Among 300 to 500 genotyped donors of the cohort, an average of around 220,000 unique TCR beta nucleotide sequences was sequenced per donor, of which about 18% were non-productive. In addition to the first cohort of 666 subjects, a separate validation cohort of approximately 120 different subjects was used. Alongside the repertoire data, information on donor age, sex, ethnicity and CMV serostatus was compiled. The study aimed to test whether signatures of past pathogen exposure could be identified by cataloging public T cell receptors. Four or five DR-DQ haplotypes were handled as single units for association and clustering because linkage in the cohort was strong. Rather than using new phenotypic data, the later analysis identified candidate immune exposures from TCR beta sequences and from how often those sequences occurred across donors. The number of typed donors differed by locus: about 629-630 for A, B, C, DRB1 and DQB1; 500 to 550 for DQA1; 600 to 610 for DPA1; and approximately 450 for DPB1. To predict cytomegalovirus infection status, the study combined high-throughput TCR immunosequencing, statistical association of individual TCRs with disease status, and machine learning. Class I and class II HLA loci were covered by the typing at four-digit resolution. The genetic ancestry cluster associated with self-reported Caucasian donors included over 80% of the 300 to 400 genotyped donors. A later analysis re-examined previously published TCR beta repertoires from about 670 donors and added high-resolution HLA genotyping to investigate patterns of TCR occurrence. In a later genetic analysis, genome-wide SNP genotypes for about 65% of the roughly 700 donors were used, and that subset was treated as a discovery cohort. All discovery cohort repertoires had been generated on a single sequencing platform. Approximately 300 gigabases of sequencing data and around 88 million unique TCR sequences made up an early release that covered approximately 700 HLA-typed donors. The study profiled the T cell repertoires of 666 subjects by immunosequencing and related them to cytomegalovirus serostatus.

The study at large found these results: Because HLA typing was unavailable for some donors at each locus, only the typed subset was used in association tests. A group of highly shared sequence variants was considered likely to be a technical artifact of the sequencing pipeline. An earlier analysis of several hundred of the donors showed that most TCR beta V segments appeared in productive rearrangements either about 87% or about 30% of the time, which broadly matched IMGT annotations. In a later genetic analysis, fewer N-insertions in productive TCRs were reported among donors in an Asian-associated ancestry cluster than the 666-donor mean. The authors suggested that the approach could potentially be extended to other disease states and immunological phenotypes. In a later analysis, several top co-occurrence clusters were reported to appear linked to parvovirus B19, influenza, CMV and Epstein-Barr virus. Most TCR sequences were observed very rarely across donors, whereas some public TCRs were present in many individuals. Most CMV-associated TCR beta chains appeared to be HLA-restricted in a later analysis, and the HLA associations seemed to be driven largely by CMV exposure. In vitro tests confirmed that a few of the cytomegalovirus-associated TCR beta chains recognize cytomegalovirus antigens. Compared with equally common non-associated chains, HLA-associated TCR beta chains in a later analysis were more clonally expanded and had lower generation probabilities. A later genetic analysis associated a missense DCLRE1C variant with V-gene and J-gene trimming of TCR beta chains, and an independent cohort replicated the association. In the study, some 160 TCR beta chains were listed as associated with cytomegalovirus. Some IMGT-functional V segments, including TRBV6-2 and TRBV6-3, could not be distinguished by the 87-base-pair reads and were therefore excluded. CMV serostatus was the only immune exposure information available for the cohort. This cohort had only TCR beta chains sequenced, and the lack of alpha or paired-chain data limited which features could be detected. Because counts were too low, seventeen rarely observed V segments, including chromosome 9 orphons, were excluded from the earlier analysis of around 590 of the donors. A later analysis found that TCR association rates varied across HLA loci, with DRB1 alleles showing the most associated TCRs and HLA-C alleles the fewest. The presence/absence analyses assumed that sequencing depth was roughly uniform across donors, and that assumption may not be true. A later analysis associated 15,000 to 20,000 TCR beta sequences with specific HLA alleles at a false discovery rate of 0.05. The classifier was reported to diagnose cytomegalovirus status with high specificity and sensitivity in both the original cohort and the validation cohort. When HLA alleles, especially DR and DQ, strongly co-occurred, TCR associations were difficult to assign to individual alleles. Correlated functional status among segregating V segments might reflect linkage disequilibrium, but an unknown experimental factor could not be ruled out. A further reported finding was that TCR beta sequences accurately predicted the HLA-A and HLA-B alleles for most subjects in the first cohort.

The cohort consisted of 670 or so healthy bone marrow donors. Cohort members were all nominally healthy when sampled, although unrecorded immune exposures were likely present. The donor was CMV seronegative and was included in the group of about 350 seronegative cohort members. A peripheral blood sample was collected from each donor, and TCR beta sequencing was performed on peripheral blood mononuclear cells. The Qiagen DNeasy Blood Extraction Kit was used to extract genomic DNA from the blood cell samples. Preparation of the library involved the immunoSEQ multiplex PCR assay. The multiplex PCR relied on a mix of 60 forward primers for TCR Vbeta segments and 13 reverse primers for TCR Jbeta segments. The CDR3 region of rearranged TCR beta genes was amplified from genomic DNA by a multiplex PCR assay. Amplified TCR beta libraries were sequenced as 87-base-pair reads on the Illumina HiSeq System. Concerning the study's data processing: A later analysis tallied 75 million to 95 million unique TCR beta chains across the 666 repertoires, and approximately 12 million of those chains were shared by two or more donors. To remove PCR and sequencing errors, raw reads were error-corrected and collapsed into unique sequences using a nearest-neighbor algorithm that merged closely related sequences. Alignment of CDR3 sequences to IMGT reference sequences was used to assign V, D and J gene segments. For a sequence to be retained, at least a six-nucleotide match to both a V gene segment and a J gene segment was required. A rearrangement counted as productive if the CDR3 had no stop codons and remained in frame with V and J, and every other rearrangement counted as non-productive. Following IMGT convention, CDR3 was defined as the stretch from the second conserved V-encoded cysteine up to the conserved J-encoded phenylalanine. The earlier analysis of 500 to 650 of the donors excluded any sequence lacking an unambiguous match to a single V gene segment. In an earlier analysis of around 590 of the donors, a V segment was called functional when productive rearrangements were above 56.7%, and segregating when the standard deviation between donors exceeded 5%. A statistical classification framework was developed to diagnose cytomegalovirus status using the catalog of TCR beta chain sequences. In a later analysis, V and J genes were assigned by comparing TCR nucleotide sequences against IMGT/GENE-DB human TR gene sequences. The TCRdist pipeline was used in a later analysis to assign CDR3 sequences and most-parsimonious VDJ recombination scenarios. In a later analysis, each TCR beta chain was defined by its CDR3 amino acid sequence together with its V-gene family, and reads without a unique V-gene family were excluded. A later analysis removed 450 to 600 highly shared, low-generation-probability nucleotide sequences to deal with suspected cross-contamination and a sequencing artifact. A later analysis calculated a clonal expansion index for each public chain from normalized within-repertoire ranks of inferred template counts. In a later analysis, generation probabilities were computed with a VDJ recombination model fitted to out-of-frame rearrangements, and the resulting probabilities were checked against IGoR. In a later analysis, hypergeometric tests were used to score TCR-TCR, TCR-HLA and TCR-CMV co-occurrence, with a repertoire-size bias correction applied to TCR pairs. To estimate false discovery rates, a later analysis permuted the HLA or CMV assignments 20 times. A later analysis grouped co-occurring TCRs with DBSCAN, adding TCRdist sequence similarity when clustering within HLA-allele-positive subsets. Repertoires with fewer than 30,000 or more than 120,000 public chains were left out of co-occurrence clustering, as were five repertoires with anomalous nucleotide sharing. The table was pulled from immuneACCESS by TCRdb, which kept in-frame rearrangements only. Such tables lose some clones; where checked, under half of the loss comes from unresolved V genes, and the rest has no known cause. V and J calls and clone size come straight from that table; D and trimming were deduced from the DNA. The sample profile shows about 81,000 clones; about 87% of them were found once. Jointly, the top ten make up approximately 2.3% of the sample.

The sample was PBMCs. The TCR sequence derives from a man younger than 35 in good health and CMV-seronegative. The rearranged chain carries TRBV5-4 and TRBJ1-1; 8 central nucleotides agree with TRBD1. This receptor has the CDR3 CASSSGQGNTEAFF. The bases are TGTGCCAGCAGCTCAGGACAGGGAAACACTGAAGCTTTCTTT. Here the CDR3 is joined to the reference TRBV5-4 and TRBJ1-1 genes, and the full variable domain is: ETGVTQSPTHLIKTRGQQVTLRCSSQSGHNTVSWYQQALGQGPQFIFQYYREEENGRGNFPPRFSGLQFPNYSSELNVNALELDDSALYLCASSSGQGNTEAFFGQGTRLTVV.